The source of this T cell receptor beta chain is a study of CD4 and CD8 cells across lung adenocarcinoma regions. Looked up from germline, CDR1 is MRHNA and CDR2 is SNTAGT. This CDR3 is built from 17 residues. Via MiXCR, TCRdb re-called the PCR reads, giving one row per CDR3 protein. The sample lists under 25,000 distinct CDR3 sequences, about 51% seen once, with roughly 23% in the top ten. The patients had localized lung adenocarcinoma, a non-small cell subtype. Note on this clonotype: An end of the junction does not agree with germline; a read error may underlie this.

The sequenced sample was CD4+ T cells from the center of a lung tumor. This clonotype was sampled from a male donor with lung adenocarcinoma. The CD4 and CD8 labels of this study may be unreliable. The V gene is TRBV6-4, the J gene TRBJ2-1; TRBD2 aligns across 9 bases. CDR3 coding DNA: TGTGCCAGCAGTCCCCTTGATAGCGGGAGTGGCCAAGAGCCCCAGCACTTC. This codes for CASSPLDSGSGQEPQHF.